This note documents a single TCR beta chain sequence. The data originate from a study of blood T cell repertoires in COVID-19. Across the study: Whether acute or convalescent, the COVID-19 samples came from the United States, Italy and Spain. PBMCs, B-cell-depleted T cells, or T cells provided the cDNA or gDNA that made up the material.

A Seattle source enrolled patients during active infection and followed them longitudinally. The CDR3 contains 14 residues. Trimming removed 10 bases at V and 1 base at J, with 14 bases between. Per germline, CDR1 SGHNT and CDR2 YYREEE (reference sequence). In the authors' methods: How many nucleated cells were present was estimated from reference gene primer amplification. Generated by immunoSEQ multiplex PCR, the TCRdb table keeps only in-frame clones and is missing some. The V and J calls and clone size come from that table; D and trimming were worked out from the DNA. The sample yields about 420,000 clones, about 90% seen once.

The TCR sequence derives from a young man with COVID-19, enrolled during active disease. The V call is TRBV5-4, the J call TRBJ2-2; D may be TRBD1 (6 bases). The source material was peripheral blood. CDR3 sequence: CAYHRGMNTGELFF. The DNA of the CDR3 is TGTGCCTACCATAGGGGGATGAACACCGGGGAGCTGTTTTTT.